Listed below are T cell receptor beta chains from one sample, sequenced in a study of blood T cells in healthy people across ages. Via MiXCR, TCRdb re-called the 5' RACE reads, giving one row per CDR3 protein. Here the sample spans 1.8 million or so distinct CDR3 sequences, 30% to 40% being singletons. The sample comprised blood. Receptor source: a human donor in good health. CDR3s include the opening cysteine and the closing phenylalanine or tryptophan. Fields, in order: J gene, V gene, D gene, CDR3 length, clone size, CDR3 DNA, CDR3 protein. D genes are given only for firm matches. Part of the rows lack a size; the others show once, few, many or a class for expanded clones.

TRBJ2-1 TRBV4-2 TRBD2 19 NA TGTGCCAGCAGCCAAGATTTTTGGGAGCGGGGGGCCCCTTCCAATGAGCAGTTCTTC CASSQDFWERGAPSNEQFF
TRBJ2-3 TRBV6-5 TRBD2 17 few TGTGCCAGCAGTTACCGGCTAGCGGGGGGACTCACAGATACGCAGTATTTT CASSYRLAGGLTDTQYF
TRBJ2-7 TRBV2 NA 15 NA TGTGCCAGCAACACGGGACCCTCATTATTATACGAGCAGTACTTC CASNTGPSLLYEQYF
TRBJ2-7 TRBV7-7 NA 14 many TGTGCCAGCAGCTTATTTAGGGGAGACTACGAGCAGTACTTC CASSLFRGDYEQYF
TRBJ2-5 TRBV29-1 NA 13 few TGCAGCGCATCAGACAGATCCCAAGAGACCCAGTACTTC CSASDRSQETQYF
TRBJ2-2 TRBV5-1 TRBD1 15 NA TGCGCCAGCAGCAGGGACAGGGGAGACACCGGGGAGCTGTTTTTT CASSRDRGDTGELFF
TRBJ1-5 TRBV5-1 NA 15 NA TGCGCCAGCAGCTTGGAGGACAGTAGCAATCAGCCCCAGCATTTT CASSLEDSSNQPQHF
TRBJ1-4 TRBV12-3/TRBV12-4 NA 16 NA TGTGCCAGCAGCCTGCCCACCACAGGATCTCACGAAAAACTGTTTTTT CASSLPTTGSHEKLFF
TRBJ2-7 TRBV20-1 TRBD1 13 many TGCAGCGCCCGGACAGGATCCCTGGCCGAGCAGTACTTC CSARTGSLAEQYF
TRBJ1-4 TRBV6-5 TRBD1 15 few TGTGCCAGCAGTTACTCGGCAGGGGGGAATGAAAAACTGTTTTTT CASSYSAGGNEKLFF
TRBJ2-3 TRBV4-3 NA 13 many TGCGCCAGCAGCCAGGGCAGGGGCGATACGCAGTATTTT CASSQGRGDTQYF
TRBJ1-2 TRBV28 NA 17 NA TGTGCCAGCAGTTGGCCCCACCAAGGGGCACGGCGGTATGGCTACACCTTC CASSWPHQGARRYGYTF
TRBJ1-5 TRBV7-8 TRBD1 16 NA TGTGCCAGCAGCTTTGGGGACAGAGAGGGCAATCAGCCCCAGCATTTT CASSFGDREGNQPQHF
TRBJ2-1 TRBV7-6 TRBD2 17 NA TGTGCCAGCAGCTTAGCAAGCGGGGGGAACCCCTACAATGAGCAGTTCTTC CASSLASGGNPYNEQFF
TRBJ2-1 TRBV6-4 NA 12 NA TGTGCCAGCAGTGACACCAGGGATGAGCAGTTCTTC CASSDTRDEQFF
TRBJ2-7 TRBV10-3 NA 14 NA TGTGCCATCAGGGGTGGGGCCATTACCTACGAGCAGTACTTC CAIRGGAITYEQYF
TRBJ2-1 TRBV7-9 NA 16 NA TGTGCCAGCAGACAAGGGGGGTCATCCCTCTACAATGAGCAGTTCTTC CASRQGGSSLYNEQFF
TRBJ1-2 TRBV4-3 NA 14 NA TGCGCCAGCAGCCAAGTCCCCGTAGGGGTGGGCTACACCTTC CASSQVPVGVGYTF
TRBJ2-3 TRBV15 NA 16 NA TGTGCCACCAGCAAGGATTTAGGGAGCGGCACAGATACGCAGTATTTT CATSKDLGSGTDTQYF
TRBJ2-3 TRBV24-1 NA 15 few TGTGCCACCAGTGATTTTGGACCCCCCACAGATACGCAGTATTTT CATSDFGPPTDTQYF
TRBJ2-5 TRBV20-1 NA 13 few TGCAGTGCTAGGTGGCAGGGGCAAGAGACCCAGTACTTC CSARWQGQETQYF
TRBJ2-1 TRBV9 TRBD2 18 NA TGTGCCAGCAGCGTCAGTCGAAGCGGGGGGGCCTCCTACAATGAGCAGTTCTTC CASSVSRSGGASYNEQFF
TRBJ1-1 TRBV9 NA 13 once TGTGACAGCAGCGCAGACAGAAACACTGAAGCTTTCTTT CDSSADRNTEAFF
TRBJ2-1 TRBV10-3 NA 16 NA TGTGCCATCAGTGGCTCCCAGGGTCAGGGGAGGAATGAGCAGTTCTTC CAISGSQGQGRNEQFF
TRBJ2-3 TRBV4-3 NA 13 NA TGCGCCAGCAGCCCGACAGGCAGAGATACGCAGTATTTT CASSPTGRDTQYF
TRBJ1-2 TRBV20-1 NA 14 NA TGCAGTGCCCCCCCGTGGCAGGGTGACTATGGCTACACCTTC CSAPPWQGDYGYTF
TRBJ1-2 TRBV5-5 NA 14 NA TGTGCCAGCAGCTTCTGGGTTGCTAACTATGGCTACACCTTC CASSFWVANYGYTF
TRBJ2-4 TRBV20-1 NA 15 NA TGCAGTGCTAGAGATCAGTCGGCAGGGGGGGACATTCAGTACTTC CSARDQSAGGDIQYF
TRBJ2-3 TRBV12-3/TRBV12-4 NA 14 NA TGTGCCAGCAGTCATACACCGCTTGCAGATACGCAGTATTTT CASSHTPLADTQYF
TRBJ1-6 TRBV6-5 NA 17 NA TGTGCCAGCAGTTACGACACCTTGAGCTCCTATAATTCACCCCTCCACTTT CASSYDTLSSYNSPLHF
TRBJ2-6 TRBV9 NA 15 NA TGTGCCAGCAGCCCCTGGCCCTCTGAGGCCAACGTCCTGACTTTC CASSPWPSEANVLTF
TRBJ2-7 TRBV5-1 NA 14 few TGCGCCAGCAACTTGGAACAGGGATCCTACGAGCAGTACTTC CASNLEQGSYEQYF
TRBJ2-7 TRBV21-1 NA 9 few TGTGCCACCAAGGACGAGCAGTACTTC CATKDEQYF
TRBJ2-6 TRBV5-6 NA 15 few TGTGCCAGCAGGCCAACGGGCTCTGGGGCCAACGTCCTGACTTTC CASRPTGSGANVLTF
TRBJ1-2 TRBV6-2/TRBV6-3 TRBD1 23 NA TGTGCCAGCAGTTACGAACTTAACCCCCCTCGGAATCAGAACAGGGGGCGATCCTATGGCTACACCTTC CASSYELNPPRNQNRGRSYGYTF
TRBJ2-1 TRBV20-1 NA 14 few TGCAGTGCTAGAGAATGGAACCCACAAGAGACCCAGTTCTTC CSAREWNPQETQFF
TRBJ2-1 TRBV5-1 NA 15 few TGCGCCAGCAGAAACCTAAGGGCGGGGGCCAATGAGCAGTTCTTC CASRNLRAGANEQFF
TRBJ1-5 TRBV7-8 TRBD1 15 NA TGTGCCAGCAGCCCCCCGGGACAGGGAGGTCAGCCCCAGCATTTT CASSPPGQGGQPQHF
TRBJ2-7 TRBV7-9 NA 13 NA TGTGCCGGCAGCTTACGGTCCTCCGTCGAGCAGTACTTC CAGSLRSSVEQYF
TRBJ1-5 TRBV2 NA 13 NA TGTGCCAGCCTTGGGACACTCAATCAGCCCCAGCATTTT CASLGTLNQPQHF
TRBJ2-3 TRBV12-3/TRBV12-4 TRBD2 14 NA TGTGCCTCCCTACCTAGCGGGGGGCCAGATGCGCAGTATTTT CASLPSGGPDAQYF
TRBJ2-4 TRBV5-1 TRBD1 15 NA TGCGCCAGCAGCTTGGATACAGGGGAAGTTGGGGAGCAGTACTTC CASSLDTGEVGEQYF